A single sample gave rise to the 32 T cell receptor beta chains below, sequenced in a study of CD8 T cells in Susac syndrome. Random hexamers primed reverse transcription of roughly 0.5 to 1 ug RNA. Each CDR3 protein is one row after TCRdb ran MiXCR on the immunoSEQ multiplex PCR reads. Of tens of thousands of distinct CDR3 sequences in the sample, 90% to 95% were seen once. The sequencing input was CD8+ T cells from PBMCs. These receptors were obtained from a human donor in good health.

A few counts support this clonotype. The rearrangement uses TRBV25-1 and TRBJ1-5; D is possibly TRBD1 (6 bases). The germline CDR1 and CDR2 sequences are MGHDK and SYGVNS. V was cut by 4 bases and J by 0 bases, with 7 bases left in between. This CDR3 has 14 amino acids. The DNA for the CDR3 is TGTGCCAGCAGTGCAGGGGCTAGCAATCAGCCCCAGCATTTT. It codes for CASSAGASNQPQHF.

CDR3 in DNA: TGCAGTGCCTCCGAGGGGAGCTCCTACAATGAGCAGTTCTTC. Its translation: CSASEGSSYNEQFF. This chain joins TRBV20-1 and TRBJ2-1; either TRBD1 or TRBD2 may fit D (5 bases each). The CDR3 is made up of 14 amino acids. V was cut by 6 bases and J by 0 bases, with 12 bases left in between. In germline, CDR1 is DFQATT, CDR2 SNEGSKA (reference sequence).

The J gene is TRBJ2-6, the V gene TRBV10-3; 7 nucleotides match TRBD1. Germline loops: CDR1 ENHRY, CDR2 SYGVKD. The V gene end was trimmed by 4 bases and the J gene end by 2 bases; junction bases not matched to a gene: 5. This CDR3 is 16 amino acids long. In nucleotides, the CDR3 is TGTGCCATCAGTGGACAGGGAGAACCTGGGGCCAACGTCCTGACTTTC. Its translation is CAISGQGEPGANVLTF.

V usage is TRBV5-1 and J usage is TRBJ1-6; 7 positions match TRBD1. CDR1 is SGHRS and CDR2 is YFSETQ in the germline V gene. CDR3 length: 14 residues. The J segment lost 8 bases and the V segment lost 2 bases, leaving 4 bases of the junction unmatched. CDR3: CASSFTGEDSPLHF. The CDR3 DNA follows: TGCGCCAGCAGCTTTACAGGGGAGGATTCACCCCTCCACTTT.

CDR3 protein: CASRGSPLHF. The CDR3 coding sequence is TGTGCCAGCAGGGGATCACCCCTCCACTTT. The genes are TRBV2 and TRBJ1-6; D gene unclear. Germline V CDR1 and CDR2: SNHLY, FYNNEI. CDR3 length: 10 residues. Trimming cost V 6 bases and J 10 bases, with 4 bases left between them. Combining the CDR3 with reference TRBV2 and TRBJ1-6 gives the whole variable domain EPEVTQTPSHQVTQMGQEVILRCVPISNHLYFYWYRQILGQKVEFLVSFYNNEISEKSEIFDDQFSVERPDGSNFTLKIRSTKLEDSAMYFCASRGSPLHFGNGTRLTVT.

This chain joins TRBV15 and TRBJ1-2; the match to TRBD1 covers 9 bases. V trimming: 4 bases; J trimming: 8 bases; junction bases outside the gene matches: 23. The CDR3 length is 19 residues. CDR1 is LNHNV, CDR2 YYDKDF, per germline (reference sequence). The CDR3 nucleotides read TGTGCCACCAGCACTCAAACGGGACAGGGCAAGATCGAGGCGAGGGGCTACACCTTC. Translation gives CATSTQTGQGKIEARGYTF.

This chain links TRBV29-1 with TRBJ1-5; tentatively, D is TRBD1 (6 bases). Per the germline V gene, CDR1 is SQVTM and CDR2 is ANQGSEA. The germline V and J ends were trimmed by 4 bases and 0 bases, with 10 bases remaining between them. CDR3 length: 14 amino acids. The chain's CDR3 is CSVAQGSSNQPQHF. The CDR3 DNA sequence: TGCAGCGTTGCGCAGGGGAGTAGCAATCAGCCCCAGCATTTT.

This chain links TRBV29-1 with TRBJ2-2; D is ambiguous. The germline V and J ends were trimmed by 6 bases and 2 bases, with 7 bases remaining between them. Germline V gene data show CDR1 as SQVTM and CDR2 as ANQGSEA. The CDR3 sequence is 12 residues long. This CDR3 reads CSVHVNTGELFF. Written as DNA, the CDR3 is TGCAGCGTACACGTCAACACCGGGGAGCTGTTTTTT.

CDR3 loop: CASSPIVPMDRMNTEAFF. Written as DNA, the CDR3 is TGTGCCAGCAGCCCAATAGTCCCCATGGACAGGATGAACACTGAAGCTTTCTTT. The chain recombines TRBV7-8 with TRBJ1-1; 7 nucleotides match TRBD1. The junction had 15 bases not matched to a gene; V was cut back by 5 bases and J by 0 bases. CDR1 is SGHVS and CDR2 is FQNEAQ in the germline V gene. The CDR3 is 18 residues long.

This sequence joins TRBV12-3 or TRBV12-4 and TRBJ1-5; D is ambiguous. The V end was cut by 6 bases, the J end by 2 bases, with 11 bases between. This CDR3 comprises 14 residues. CDR3 nucleotides: TGTGCCAGCAGACCGCGACTAGGCAATCAGCCCCAGCATTTT. It translates to CASRPRLGNQPQHF.

The CDR3 coding sequence is TGTGCCAGCAGCTTGCGACTAGCGGCCGACAATGAGCAGTTCTTC. Translating gives CASSLRLAADNEQFF. This chain uses TRBV11-2 with TRBJ2-1; 9 nucleotides line up with TRBD2. The CDR3 loop spans 15 amino acids. V gave up 3 bases and J gave up 5 bases; unmatched junction bases: 5. Germline values: CDR1 SGHAT, CDR2 FQNNGV.

The rearrangement links TRBV7-9 to TRBJ1-2; 10 bases fit TRBD1. CDR3 length equals 14 residues. In germline, CDR1 is SEHNR, CDR2 FQNEAQ (reference sequence). V dropped 5 bases and J dropped 5; count of bases not matched to a gene: 5. CDR3 sequence reads: CASSPGQGTYGYTF. CDR3 nucleotide sequence: TGTGCCAGCAGCCCGGGACAGGGGACATATGGCTACACCTTC.

This clonotype came up once. The chain combines TRBV24-1 with TRBJ2-1, with a possible D match to TRBD1 (6 bases). The germline V gene has CDR1 KGHDR and CDR2 SFDVKD. V lost 4 bases and J lost 10, with 7 bases in between. This CDR3 contains 11 residues. The CDR3 DNA sequence: TGTGCCACCAGTGAAGGGGGAGAGCAGTTCTTC. It is translated as CATSEGGEQFF.

V usage is TRBV6-2 or TRBV6-3 and J usage is TRBJ2-1, with D tentatively TRBD1 (5 bases). The CDR3 loop spans 12 amino acids. CDR1 and CDR2 (germline): MNHEY, SVGEGT. The CDR3 loop is CTTGRSYNEQFF. CDR3 DNA: TGTACCACAGGAAGATCCTACAATGAGCAGTTCTTC.

The rearrangement joins TRBV9 to TRBJ1-1, with D unclear. The germline gives CDR1 SGDLS, CDR2 YYNGEE. Trimming shortened V by 3 bases and J by 6 bases, and 15 bases separated the two germline ends. This CDR3 has 14 residues. The chain's CDR3 is CASSAGSTTPEAFF. The CDR3, as DNA: TGTGCCAGCAGCGCCGGCAGTACCACTCCTGAAGCTTTCTTT.

The chain has TRBV3-1 and TRBJ2-7; maybe TRBD2 (6 bases). Trimming cost V 4 bases and J 3 bases, with 22 bases left between them. This CDR3 contains 17 residues. Germline assignment: CDR1 LGHDT and CDR2 YNNKEL (reference sequence). DNA of the CDR3: TGTGCCAGCAGCCCCATACCCCGACTAGGATTGATCTACGAGCAGTACGTC. Its protein product is CASSPIPRLGLIYEQYV.

The chain recombines TRBV7-8 with TRBJ2-5; D perhaps matches TRBD1 (7 bases). Germline V CDR1 and CDR2: SGHVS, FQNEAQ. V was pared by 3 bases and J by 5 bases, with 16 bases between. This CDR3 has 15 residues. The CDR3 loop reads CASSFFRAGGETQYF. The CDR3 region has the DNA TGTGCCAGCAGCTTTTTCCGGGCAGGGGGGGAGACCCAGTACTTC.

The chain employs TRBV18 and TRBJ1-3; no firm D call. Germline CDR1 KGHSH, CDR2 LQKENI. The length of the CDR3 is 16 residues. Deletions cut 6 bases from V and 0 bases from J, with 15 bases between. The CDR3 DNA sequence: TGTGCCAGCTCCCCGGTTATTCGTCGCTCTGGAAACACCATATATTTT. It is translated as CASSPVIRRSGNTIYF.

The V call is TRBV7-9, the J call TRBJ1-1; 7 positions match TRBD1. The CDR3 is 16 residues long. Unmatched junction bases numbered 10, after V lost 5 bases and J lost 1 base. CDR1 and CDR2 (germline): SEHNR, FQNEAQ (reference sequence). CDR3 nucleotide sequence: TGTGCCAGCAGCACTTCCCGGGACAGACAGAACACTGAAGCTTTCTTT. This codes for CASSTSRDRQNTEAFF.

This chain joins TRBV27 and TRBJ1-5; D remains unclear. The CDR3 totals 13 residues. Germline CDR1 and CDR2: MNHEY and SMNVEV (reference sequence). V was pared by 3 bases and J by 7 bases, with 10 bases between. The CDR3 DNA follows: TGTGCCAGCAGTTTCGGGGTAATGCAGCCCCAGCATTTT. Translation: CASSFGVMQPQHF.

The chain is built from TRBV6-5 and TRBJ2-2, with D perhaps TRBD1 (5 bases). Germline V gene data show CDR1 as MNHEY and CDR2 as SVGAGI. The CDR3 is made up of 15 amino acids. Trimming removed 2 bases from V and 5 bases from J, with 12 bases in between. The CDR3 is CASSYQGRRTGELFF. CDR3 sequence (DNA): TGTGCCAGCAGTTACCAGGGCAGAAGGACCGGGGAGCTGTTTTTT.

The V and J genes are TRBV12-3 or TRBV12-4 and TRBJ1-1, with 7 bases that match TRBD1. V shed 6 bases, J shed 4 bases, and the junction held 5 bases outside the gene matches. The CDR3 has 13 residues. The DNA of the CDR3 is TGTGCCAGCAGCTCCTCAGGGGGCACTGAAGCTTTCTTT. Its translation: CASSSSGGTEAFF.

This chain connects TRBV4-1 to TRBJ2-1; tentative D call: TRBD1 (6 bases). Trimming took 8 bases from V and 0 from J, leaving 8 bases between them. The CDR3 spans 13 residues. Germline V gene lookup returns CDR1 MGHRA and CDR2 YSYEKL. CDR3 DNA: TGCGCCAGCGGGGGCCACTCCTACAATGAGCAGTTCTTC. As protein: CASGGHSYNEQFF.

This chain connects TRBV7-9 to TRBJ2-3, with 7 nucleotides matching TRBD1. The CDR3 loop spans 15 amino acids. Germline-derived CDR1 and CDR2 are SEHNR and FQNEAQ (reference sequence). The J segment lost 3 bases and the V segment lost 3 bases, leaving 6 bases of the junction unmatched. In DNA form, the CDR3 reads TGTGCCAGCAGCTTCAGACAGGGTTGGACAGATACGCAGTATTTT. Translating it yields CASSFRQGWTDTQYF.

The chain uses TRBV14 and TRBJ2-5; D call uncertain. Germline assignment: CDR1 SGHDN and CDR2 FVKESK. V lost 0 bases, J lost 5 bases, and 13 bases lay in between. The CDR3 is 15 residues long. The CDR3 DNA is TGTGCCAGCAGCCAAGACAGCGACCCGCCGGAGACCCAGTACTTC. Protein product: CASSQDSDPPETQYF. Full variable domain (outside the CDR3, taken from reference TRBV14 and TRBJ2-5): EAGVTQFPSHSVIEKGQTVTLRCDPISGHDNLYWYRRVMGKEIKFLLHFVKESKQDESGMPNNRFLAERTGGTYSTLKVQPAELEDSGVYFCASSQDSDPPETQYFGPGTRLLVL.

CDR3 loop: CASSGVPERNEQFF. CDR3 bases: TGTGCCAGCTCGGGGGTGCCCGAACGGAATGAGCAGTTCTTC. The chain carries TRBV7-2 and TRBJ2-1; TRBD2 might be the D (6 bases). The V end lost 8 bases, the J end lost 7 bases, and 18 bases lay between the germline ends. The germline CDR1 and CDR2 sequences are SGHTA and FQGNSA. The CDR3 spans 14 residues.

CDR3 nucleotide sequence: TGTGCCAGCAGTGAAGGGTGGCAGTCAGAACTCTATGGCTACACCTTC. Translation: CASSEGWQSELYGYTF. V and J are TRBV2 and TRBJ1-2; no definite D call. Per germline, CDR1 SNHLY and CDR2 FYNNEI. CDR3 length: 16 amino acids. The V end lost 1 base, the J end lost 4 bases, and 16 bases lay between the germline ends.

The J gene is TRBJ2-1, the V gene TRBV25-1; D is ambiguous. This CDR3 contains 15 residues. Looked up from germline, CDR1 is MGHDK and CDR2 is SYGVNS. V shed 5 bases and J shed 1 base, with 12 bases lying between them. Written as DNA, the CDR3 is TGTGCCAGCAGTTATAGGTACCGTTCCTACAATGAGCAGTTCTTC. It translates to CASSYRYRSYNEQFF.

This rearrangement joins TRBV6-2 or TRBV6-3 to TRBJ1-2; no clear D gene. V dropped 6 bases and J dropped 0 bases, with 14 bases sitting between them. Germline assignment: CDR1 MNHEY and CDR2 SVGEGT. The CDR3 is 15 amino acids. The CDR3 protein is CASSTGRYTNYGYTF. In DNA, the CDR3 is TGTGCCAGCAGCACCGGACGGTACACTAACTATGGCTACACCTTC.

The chain has TRBV28 and TRBJ2-3, with 7 bases identical to TRBD2. This CDR3 spans 17 amino acids. With V trimmed by 11 bases and J by 2 bases, 19 bases remained unmatched. CDR1 and CDR2 from the germline V gene are MDHEN and SYDVKM. The CDR3 DNA reads TGTGCCGGAGGACGTGGGACTAAACAAGCTGTCACAGATACGCAGTATTTT. This codes for CAGGRGTKQAVTDTQYF.

V is TRBV20-1 and J is TRBJ2-1, with D possibly being TRBD1 (7 bases). Germline CDR1 reads DFQATT; CDR2 reads SNEGSKA (reference sequence). The CDR3 spans 14 residues. V dropped 6 bases and J dropped 7 bases, with 19 bases sitting between them. The CDR3 region is CSAPGAAGGNEQFF. The DNA for the CDR3 is TGCAGTGCACCTGGGGCGGCAGGGGGGAATGAGCAGTTCTTC.

V usage is TRBV24-1 and J usage is TRBJ2-3; 7 nucleotides line up with TRBD1. Germline trimming cut 8 bases from V and 2 bases from J; bases unmatched to any gene: 3. The germline V gene has CDR1 KGHDR and CDR2 SFDVKD. The CDR3 extends over 13 amino acids. The DNA for the CDR3 is TGTGCCACCAAGACAGGGAACACAGATACGCAGTATTTT. Translation: CATKTGNTDTQYF.